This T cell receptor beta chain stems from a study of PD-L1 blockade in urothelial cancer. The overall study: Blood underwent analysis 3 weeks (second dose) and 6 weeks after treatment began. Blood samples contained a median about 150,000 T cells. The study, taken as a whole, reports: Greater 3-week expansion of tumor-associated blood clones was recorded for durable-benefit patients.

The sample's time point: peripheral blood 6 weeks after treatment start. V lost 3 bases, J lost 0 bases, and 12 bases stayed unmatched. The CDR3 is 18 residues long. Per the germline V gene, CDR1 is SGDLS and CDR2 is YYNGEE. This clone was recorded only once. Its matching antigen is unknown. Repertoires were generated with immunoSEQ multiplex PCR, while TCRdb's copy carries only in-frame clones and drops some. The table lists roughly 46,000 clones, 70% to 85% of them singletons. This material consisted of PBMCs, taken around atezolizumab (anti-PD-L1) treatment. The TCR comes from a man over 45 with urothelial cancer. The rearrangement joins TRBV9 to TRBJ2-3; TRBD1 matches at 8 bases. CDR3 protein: CASSANRGQGTSTDTQYF. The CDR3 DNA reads TGTGCCAGCAGCGCAAACAGAGGACAGGGAACTAGCACAGATACGCAGTATTTT.